The 21 T cell receptor beta chains below were found in one sample sequenced in a study of shared clonotypes between healthy human individuals. Assay used: immunoSEQ multiplex PCR; TCRdb lists only in-frame clones, some missing. Among millions of clones listed, 85% to 95% were seen once. What was sequenced was naive CD4+ T cells sorted from blood. Sample subset: CD45RA+ positively selected. The receptors stem from a young man in good health.

The chain combines TRBV4-2 with TRBJ2-1; D is undetermined. The germline V and J ends were trimmed by 4 bases and 4 bases, with 5 bases remaining between them. From germline, CDR1 is LGHNA and CDR2 YNFKEQ. The CDR3 loop spans 12 amino acids. The CDR3 DNA is TGTGCCAGCAGCCCCGTTTACAATGAGCAGTTCTTC. It encodes CASSPVYNEQFF.

This chain links TRBV5-1 with TRBJ2-1; D may be TRBD2 (5 bases). Germline V gives CDR1 SGHRS, CDR2 YFSETQ. The CDR3 sequence is 16 residues long. The V end lost 5 bases, the J end lost 5 bases, and 20 bases lay between the germline ends. CDR3 in amino acids: CASRDIPTGNNNEQFF. CDR3 nucleotide sequence: TGCGCCAGCAGAGATATACCCACCGGGAACAACAATGAGCAGTTCTTC. Together with reference TRBV5-1 and TRBJ2-1, the CDR3 gives the full variable domain: KAGVTQTPRYLIKTRGQQVTLSCSPISGHRSVSWYQQTPGQGLQFLFEYFSETQRNKGNFPGRFSGRQFSNSRSEMNVSTLELGDSALYLCASRDIPTGNNNEQFFGPGTRLTVL.

The V and J genes are TRBV5-1 and TRBJ2-5; D uncertain. Germline V gene sequence: CDR1 SGHRS, CDR2 YFSETQ. This CDR3 comprises 12 residues. V lost 7 bases and J lost 5, with 12 bases in between. CDR3 DNA sequence: TGCGCCAGCGGATTGAGTCGGGAGACCCAGTACTTC. Protein product: CASGLSRETQYF.

The genes are TRBV27 and TRBJ2-6; unclear D gene. There are 16 residues in the CDR3. CDR1 is MNHEY, CDR2 SMNVEV, per germline (reference sequence). With 3 bases removed from V and 0 bases from J, the gap between germline ends came to 9 bases. CDR3 in DNA: TGTGCCAGCAGTTTGCACTCTAACTCTGGGGCCAACGTCCTGACTTTC. Its translation: CASSLHSNSGANVLTF.

The gene calls are TRBV7-9 and TRBJ2-5, with D perhaps TRBD1 or TRBD2 (5 bases each). The CDR3 runs 15 residues. CDR1 SEHNR and CDR2 FQNEAQ come from the germline V gene (reference sequence). V shed 1 base and J shed 1 base, with 10 bases lying between them. The CDR3 DNA sequence: TGTGCCAGCAGCTTAGTCCGGGGCCGCCAAGAGACCCAGTACTTC. Its translation is CASSLVRGRQETQYF.

V gene TRBV7-9 combines with J gene TRBJ2-3; no reliable D call. Trimming cost V 6 bases and J 0 bases, with 13 bases left between them. This CDR3 contains 15 residues. Germline loops: CDR1 SEHNR, CDR2 FQNEAQ (reference sequence). The CDR3: CASRWTDGSTDTQYF. CDR3 coding DNA: TGTGCCAGCAGGTGGACCGACGGGAGCACAGATACGCAGTATTTT. The variable domain in full, completed from reference TRBV7-9 and TRBJ2-3, reads DTGVSQNPRHKITKRGQNVTFRCDPISEHNRLYWYRQTLGQGPEFLTYFQNEAQLEKSRLLSDRFSAERPKGSFSTLEIQRTEQGDSAMYLCASRWTDGSTDTQYFGPGTRLTVL.

The chain uses TRBV25-1 and TRBJ2-5, with no clear D. Germline V gives CDR1 MGHDK, CDR2 SYGVNS. CDR3 length: 13 amino acids. With 6 bases removed from V and 3 bases from J, the gap between germline ends came to 11 bases. The chain's CDR3 is CASRTSGKETQYF. The CDR3 DNA reads as TGTGCCAGCAGGACGAGTGGTAAAGAGACCCAGTACTTC.

This chain connects TRBV7-9 to TRBJ2-3, with D possibly being TRBD2 (6 bases). CDR3 length equals 12 residues. Germline CDR1 is SEHNR and CDR2 is FQNEAQ (reference sequence). V lost 6 bases to trimming and J lost 7 bases, with 11 bases between them. CDR3 loop: CASRDAGNTQYF. The CDR3 nucleotides are TGTGCCAGCAGAGATGCGGGAAATACGCAGTATTTT. Full variable domain (remainder filled in from reference TRBV7-9 and TRBJ2-3): DTGVSQNPRHKITKRGQNVTFRCDPISEHNRLYWYRQTLGQGPEFLTYFQNEAQLEKSRLLSDRFSAERPKGSFSTLEIQRTEQGDSAMYLCASRDAGNTQYFGPGTRLTVL.

The chain recombines TRBV29-1 with TRBJ2-7; the match to TRBD1 covers 7 bases. Unmatched junction bases numbered 5, after V lost 3 bases and J lost 0 bases. The CDR3 extends over 14 amino acids. Germline V CDR1 and CDR2: SQVTM, ANQGSEA. CDR3 nucleotides: TGCAGCGTTGACGGGGCAGGGGGCTCCTACGAGCAGTACTTC. Translation gives CSVDGAGGSYEQYF.

The rearrangement joins TRBV18 to TRBJ1-2; D not certain. The V gene lost 5 bases and the J gene lost 0 bases, with 13 bases spanning the gap. CDR1 is KGHSH and CDR2 is LQKENI in the germline V gene. CDR3 length equals 15 residues. The CDR3 DNA reads TGTGCCAGCTCAGGCGGGCAGCAAGCTAACTATGGCTACACCTTC. Protein product: CASSGGQQANYGYTF.

The CDR3 here is CASKKQGALETQYF. The CDR3 DNA reads as TGCGCCAGCAAAAAACAGGGGGCGCTTGAGACCCAGTACTTC. The chain has TRBV10-2 and TRBJ2-5; 9 bases fit TRBD1. Germline CDR1 reads WSHSY; CDR2 reads SAAADI. The CDR3 covers 14 residues. Trimming cost V 7 bases and J 5 bases; bases outside gene matches: 8.

The chain is built from TRBV30 and TRBJ2-7; D remains unclear. Trimming cost V 0 bases and J 2 bases, with 5 bases left between them. Germline CDR1 and CDR2: GTSNPN and SVGIG (reference sequence). CDR3 size: 12 residues. The CDR3 region is CAWSVEPYEQYF. The CDR3 bases are TGTGCCTGGAGTGTTGAGCCCTACGAGCAGTACTTC.

The rearrangement joins TRBV6-5 to TRBJ1-2; TRBD1 matches 7 bases. This CDR3 comprises 16 residues. Trimming took 0 bases from V and 4 from J; bases not matched to a gene: 8. Germline V CDR1 and CDR2: MNHEY, SVGAGI. DNA for the CDR3: TGTGCCAGCAGTTACTCCGGGACAGTCGAGACCTATGGCTACACCTTC. Translation: CASSYSGTVETYGYTF.

On this clone itself: Other DNA sequences in the sample encode the same CDR3. The chain joins TRBV9 to TRBJ1-1; no definite D call. CDR3 length: 14 residues. Trimming pared 0 bases from V and 1 base from J, leaving 7 bases between. Germline CDR1 is SGDLS and CDR2 is YYNGEE. The CDR3 spells CASSVGSSNTEAFF. The CDR3 region has the DNA TGTGCCAGCAGCGTAGGTTCTTCGAACACTGAAGCTTTCTTT.

This chain connects TRBV11-2 to TRBJ1-1; 7 positions agree with TRBD1. The CDR3 sequence is 13 residues long. Trimming took 6 bases from V and 6 from J; bases not matched to a gene: 7. CDR1 and CDR2 from the germline V gene are SGHAT and FQNNGV. The CDR3: CASRLPGGPEAFF. The CDR3 nucleotides read TGTGCCAGCAGGTTGCCAGGGGGTCCTGAAGCTTTCTTT.

The V gene is TRBV5-1, the J gene TRBJ2-5, with 8 bases fitting TRBD1. V lost 4 bases to trimming and J lost 4 bases; unmatched junction nucleotides: 6. The CDR3 contains 14 residues. Germline-derived CDR1 and CDR2 are SGHRS and YFSETQ. CDR3 in DNA: TGCGCCAGCAGCAACAGGGGGAGGCGAGAGACCCAGTACTTC. This sequence encodes CASSNRGRRETQYF.

The CDR3 loop is CASSEMRQGAGEQYF. CDR3 sequence (DNA): TGTGCCAGCAGTGAAATGCGACAGGGGGCTGGCGAGCAGTACTTC. V gene TRBV25-1 combines with J gene TRBJ2-7, with 10 bases lining up with TRBD1. The CDR3 spans 15 residues. CDR1 MGHDK and CDR2 SYGVNS come from the germline V gene. J was trimmed by 6 bases and V by 2 bases; bases with no gene match: 7.

The genes are TRBV6-5 and TRBJ1-3; TRBD1 is a possible D gene (6 bases). CDR1 is MNHEY and CDR2 is SVGAGI in the germline V gene. The germline V and J ends were trimmed by 6 bases and 8 bases, with 20 bases remaining between them. CDR3 length equals 15 residues. The CDR3 reads CASRDPDSSRHTIYF. CDR3 DNA: TGTGCCAGCAGAGACCCGGACAGTTCTCGGCACACCATATATTTT.

The gene calls are TRBV15 and TRBJ1-5, with D possibly being TRBD1 (5 bases). The CDR3 totals 15 residues. V shed 6 bases and J shed 4 bases, with 16 bases lying between them. CDR1 and CDR2 (germline): LNHNV, YYDKDF (reference sequence). The CDR3 sequence: CATSSEGPRNQPQHF. CDR3 nucleotides: TGTGCCACCAGTAGTGAGGGGCCTAGGAATCAGCCCCAGCATTTT.

The V call is TRBV5-1, the J call TRBJ1-4, with D possibly TRBD1 on 6 matching bases. The CDR3 totals 19 residues. V shed 4 bases and J shed 0 bases, with 22 bases lying between them. Germline CDR1 SGHRS, CDR2 YFSETQ. The CDR3 protein is CASSHEALGQIATNEKLFF. For the CDR3, the DNA is TGCGCCAGCAGCCACGAAGCTTTAGGACAGATCGCAACTAATGAAAAACTGTTTTTT.

On this clone: This may be a read error: a much more frequent sequence differs by one nucleotide. The chain links TRBV25-1 to TRBJ1-4; the D is unclear. The CDR3 has 14 residues. Germline V CDR1 and CDR2: MGHDK, SYGVNS. CDR3 sequence (DNA): TGTGCCAGCAGTGAACCCGGGAGTAATGAAAAACTGTCTTTT. Translated: CASSEPGSNEKLSF.